These 14 T cell receptor beta chains were all obtained from the same sample, sequenced in a study of blood T cell repertoires in COVID-19 (dated by TCRdb to 2018 to 2021). Library creation used the immunoSEQ multiplex PCR assay. Imported from immuneACCESS, the table was reduced by TCRdb to in-frame sequences with V and J called. These copies leave out some clones; in studies compared against another copy, an unresolved V gene accounts for under half, and the cause of the remainder is not known. Present in this sample are about 300,000 clones, 83% of which were seen just once. The ten largest make up 9.4% of the sample. The sequencing sample was made of peripheral blood. All receptors derive from a woman between 45 and 65 years old who had recovered from COVID-19.

The chain carries TRBV28 and TRBJ1-1, with D hard to call. CDR3 length: 12 amino acids. V lost 5 bases to trimming and J lost 8 bases, with 12 bases between them. Germline CDR1 and CDR2: MDHEN and SYDVKM. The DNA of the CDR3 is TGTGCCAGCAGTACCATGGGCACGGAAGCTTTCTTT. Protein product: CASSTMGTEAFF.

The CDR3 loop reads CASSPETAGRNTIYF. The CDR3 DNA reads TGTGCCAGCAGCCCGGAAACCGCAGGGCGAAACACCATATATTTT. V gene TRBV11-2 combines with J gene TRBJ1-3, with D maybe TRBD1 (5 bases). The CDR3 consists of 15 residues. From germline, CDR1 is SGHAT and CDR2 FQNNGV. V was shortened by 5 bases and J by 5 bases, with 16 bases between the two germline ends.

The chain links TRBV28 to TRBJ2-7; 7 bases align to TRBD1. Germline V lookup: CDR1 MDHEN, CDR2 SYDVKM. The V gene end was trimmed by 6 bases and the J gene end by 4 bases; junction bases not matched to a gene: 9. The CDR3 totals 14 residues. CDR3 nucleotides: TGTGCCAGCAGGACCGGGACAGTGGCTTACGAGCAGTACTTC. Translation: CASRTGTVAYEQYF.

This clone appeared a single time. The CDR3 nucleotides read TGTGCCATCAGTGAGGAAGGGGGCATTGTTGGTACTAATGAAAAACTGTTTTTT. This codes for CAISEEGGIVGTNEKLFF. V is TRBV10-3 and J is TRBJ1-4; 7 nucleotides agree with TRBD1. There are 18 residues in the CDR3. V shed 2 bases and J 2 bases; nucleotides not matched to a gene: 11. The germline V gene has CDR1 ENHRY and CDR2 SYGVKD.

V and J are TRBV7-9 and TRBJ1-1, with 12 positions matching TRBD1. There are 13 residues in the CDR3. The J segment lost 10 bases and the V segment lost 8 bases, leaving 8 bases of the junction unmatched. Germline assignment: CDR1 SEHNR and CDR2 FQNEAQ (reference sequence). CDR3 in amino acids: CASGGTGGASAFF. The CDR3 DNA reads TGTGCCAGCGGAGGGACAGGGGGCGCTTCAGCTTTCTTT.

The chain combines TRBV10-3 with TRBJ2-3, with TRBD1 matching 9 bases. CDR3 length: 14 residues. Germline V gene data show CDR1 as ENHRY and CDR2 as SYGVKD. The trim removed 4 bases at V and 4 bases at J, leaving 3 bases unmatched. CDR3 loop: CAISGRQGADTQYF. In DNA form, the CDR3 reads TGTGCCATCAGTGGGCGACAGGGGGCAGATACGCAGTATTTT.

The gene calls are TRBV5-1 and TRBJ1-3; tentative D call: TRBD1 (6 bases). This CDR3 spans 16 amino acids. CDR1 SGHRS and CDR2 YFSETQ come from the germline V gene. Trimming removed 5 bases from V and 3 bases from J, with 18 bases in between. CDR3 region: CASREGQGRGGNTIYF. The CDR3 DNA follows: TGCGCCAGCAGAGAGGGGCAGGGGCGAGGTGGAAACACCATATATTTT.

V usage is TRBV5-1 and J usage is TRBJ2-3; weak D call: TRBD2 (5 bases). CDR3 length equals 16 residues. V was pared by 5 bases and J by 4 bases, with 20 bases between. Germline CDR1 is SGHRS and CDR2 is YFSETQ. The CDR3 region has the DNA TGCGCCAGCAGGAGAGGGCTCGAGGGTGGCGCAGATACGCAGTATTTT. Amino acids: CASRRGLEGGADTQYF.

V and J are TRBV11-2 and TRBJ2-7, with D possibly being TRBD2 (6 bases). The V and J ends lost 5 bases and 6 bases respectively, with 17 bases between them. The length of the CDR3 is 14 residues. The germline V gene has CDR1 SGHAT and CDR2 FQNNGV. The CDR3 bases are TGTGCCAGCAGCCAGCATGCGGGGACGGTCGAGCAGTACTTC. Encoded protein: CASSQHAGTVEQYF.

The CDR3 is CASSFSAGDTDTQYF. The CDR3 region has the DNA TGTGCCAGCAGTTTTTCGGCGGGAGATACAGATACGCAGTATTTT. The chain joins TRBV28 to TRBJ2-3; 7 bases agree with TRBD2. This CDR3 spans 15 amino acids. With 3 bases clipped from V and 3 bases from J, the junction kept 6 bases outside the gene matches. The germline CDR1 and CDR2 sequences are MDHEN and SYDVKM.

This clone was seen once. This chain joins TRBV7-2 and TRBJ2-7; 7 nucleotides align to TRBD2. CDR3 length: 16 amino acids. Germline V gene data show CDR1 as SGHTA and CDR2 as FQGNSA. V dropped 0 bases and J dropped 1; count of bases not matched to a gene: 6. The CDR3 region is CASSLAKGGYSYEQYF. The CDR3 region has the DNA TGTGCCAGCAGCTTAGCAAAGGGAGGGTATTCCTACGAGCAGTACTTC.

The gene calls are TRBV20-1 and TRBJ2-5; possibly TRBD2 for D (5 bases). Germline-derived CDR1 and CDR2 are DFQATT and SNEGSKA (reference sequence). The CDR3 is 11 amino acids. Between the trimmed V and J ends, which lost 6 bases and 4 bases, there was a span of 9 bases. CDR3 sequence reads: CSANGGETQYF. CDR3 nucleotide sequence: TGCAGTGCGAACGGAGGAGAGACCCAGTACTTC.

The V call is TRBV29-1, the J call TRBJ2-1; D possibly corresponds to TRBD2 (7 bases). CDR1 is SQVTM, CDR2 ANQGSEA, per germline. This CDR3 is built from 13 residues. The germline V and J ends were trimmed by 8 bases and 5 bases, with 16 bases remaining between them. As DNA, the CDR3 is TGCAGCTGGGGGCTAGCGGTCCACAATGAGCAGTTCTTC. It translates to CSWGLAVHNEQFF.

This clone was detected only a few times. This CDR3 is also generated by other DNA sequences in the sample. The chain uses TRBV28 and TRBJ2-3; the D is unclear. The CDR3 has 11 amino acids. V shed 5 bases and J shed 3 bases, with 3 bases lying between them. CDR1 is MDHEN and CDR2 is SYDVKM in the germline V gene. CDR3 sequence: CASSPTDTQYF. DNA of the CDR3: TGTGCCAGCAGTCCAACAGATACGCAGTATTTT.